This TCR beta chain is from a study of cytomegalovirus exposure and HLA in healthy donors. The wider study: Counted in an early data release were about 85 million unique TCRs from HLA-typed donors.

The PCR employed 60 Vbeta primers together with 13 Jbeta primers. Libraries were prepared by immunoSEQ multiplex PCR; TCRdb keeps only in-frame clonotypes and omits some of them. Of 95,000 to 150,000 clones listed, 50% to 75% are singletons. This clone occurred once. Donors showed nominal health when sampled, although they likely had unrecorded immune exposures. The sequenced sample was PBMCs. This clonotype was sampled from a woman aged 40 to 55 in good health and CMV-seropositive.

Here the CDR3 reads CATSRNQDSRDSPLHF. The CDR3 bases are TGTGCCACCAGCAGAAACCAAGACAGCCGAGATTCACCCCTCCACTTT. The V gene is TRBV15, the J gene TRBJ1-6, with D perhaps TRBD1 (5 bases). The germline gives CDR1 LNHNV, CDR2 YYDKDF (reference sequence). This CDR3 comprises 16 residues. Trimming cost V 2 bases and J 8 bases, with 16 bases left between them.